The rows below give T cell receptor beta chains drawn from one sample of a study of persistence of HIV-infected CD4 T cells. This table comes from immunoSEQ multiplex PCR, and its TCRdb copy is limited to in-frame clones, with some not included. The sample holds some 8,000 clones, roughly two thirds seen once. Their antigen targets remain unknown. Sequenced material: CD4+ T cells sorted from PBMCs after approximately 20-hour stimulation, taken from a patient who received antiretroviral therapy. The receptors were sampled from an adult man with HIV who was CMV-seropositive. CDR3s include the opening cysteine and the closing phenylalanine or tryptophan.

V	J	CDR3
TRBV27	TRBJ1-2	CASSEGTGFHGYTF
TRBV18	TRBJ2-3	CASSPSGGRTDTQYF
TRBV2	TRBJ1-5	CASKPGEMGNQPQHF
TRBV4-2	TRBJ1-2	CASSQDLHNYGYTF
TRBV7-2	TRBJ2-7	CASSLAPEGAGQYF
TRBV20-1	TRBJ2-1	CSDSPYNEQFF
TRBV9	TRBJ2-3	CASSVEGGVATQYF
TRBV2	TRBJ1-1	CASSWAIEAFF
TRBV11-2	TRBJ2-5	CASSPGTSGRISQETQYF
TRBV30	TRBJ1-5	CAWSVSSGQPQHF
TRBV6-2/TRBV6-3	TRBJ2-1	CASSNTGQGNEQFF
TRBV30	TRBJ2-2	CAWSRLAMNTGELFF
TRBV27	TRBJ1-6	CASTLGQGYNSPLHF
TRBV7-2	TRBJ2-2	CASSSDRGRDWAGELFF
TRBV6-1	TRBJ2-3	CASSLLGDTQYF
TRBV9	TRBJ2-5	CASSLSREETQYF
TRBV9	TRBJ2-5	CASSVGGGATQYF
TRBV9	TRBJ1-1	CASSSGQGNTEAFF
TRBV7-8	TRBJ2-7	CASTMRTSRYEQYF
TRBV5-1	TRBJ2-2	CASSLEEPGELFF
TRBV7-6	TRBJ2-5	CASSPFGEADQETQYF
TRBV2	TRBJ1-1	CASLAEINTEAFF
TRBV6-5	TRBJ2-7	CASSNGAAGAYEQYF
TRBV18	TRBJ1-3	CASSPPPQGRSGNTIYF
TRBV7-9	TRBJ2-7	CASSPNSYEQYF
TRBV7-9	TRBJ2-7	CASSLAGLGLHEQYF